The 21 T cell receptor beta chains listed next were all sequenced from one sample in a study of response to subunit inactivated influenza vaccine. TCRdb fed the RT-PCR reads into MiXCR, producing one record per CDR3 protein. This sample has about 570,000 distinct CDR3 sequences, with roughly 12% found just once. Specimen: PBMCs from blood, collected on the day of vaccination. The source is a man aged 45-65 years who received an inactivated influenza vaccine.

This clonotype was found many times. The V call is TRBV28, the J call TRBJ1-1, with 9 bases fitting TRBD1. Trimming removed 5 bases from V and 3 bases from J; junction bases left unmatched: 7. The CDR3 is 15 amino acids. Germline values: CDR1 MDHEN, CDR2 SYDVKM. The DNA of the CDR3 is TGTGCCAGCAGTGCCTGGGGACAGGGACACACTGAAGCTTTCTTT. This translates into CASSAWGQGHTEAFF.

This clonotype was seen repeatedly, ten times or more. The chain joins TRBV7-2 to TRBJ2-1; 9 bases are a match to TRBD2. V shed 4 bases, J shed 5 bases, and the junction held 6 bases outside the gene matches. The CDR3 sequence is 15 residues long. The V gene's germline CDR1 is SGHTA and CDR2 FQGNSA. CDR3 nucleotide sequence: TGTGCCAGCAGCTCGGGTAGCGGGAGCCACAATGAGCAGTTCTTC. Translating it yields CASSSGSGSHNEQFF.

On this clonotype itself: An end of the junction does not agree with germline; a read error may underlie this. The chain links TRBV6-1 to TRBJ2-7, with D maybe TRBD1 (6 bases). CDR1 MNHNS and CDR2 SASEGT come from the germline V gene. The CDR3 has 15 residues. The DNA of the CDR3 is TGTGCCAGCAGCGAAGTGACAGGCCCCTCCTACGAGCAGTACTTC. Translating it yields CASSEVTGPSYEQYF.

This clonotype was counted only a few times. The chain combines TRBV12-3 or TRBV12-4 with TRBJ1-2; 8 bases are shared with TRBD1. The CDR3 runs to 15 residues. After removal of 3 bases from V and 7 bases from J, the junction contained 10 bases not matched to a gene. The CDR3 DNA reads TGTGCCAGCAGTTTTGCCGGCAGGGGGCATGGTGGCTACACCTTC. Protein sequence: CASSFAGRGHGGYTF.

This rearrangement joins TRBV11-2 to TRBJ1-2; TRBD1 might be the D (6 bases). Germline CDR1 is SGHAT and CDR2 is FQNNGV. Trimming stripped 4 bases from V and 4 bases from J, with 13 bases between. CDR3 length: 14 residues. CDR3 DNA: TGTGCCAGCAGCTCCCTACAGGGCCGCTATGGCTACACCTTC. This sequence encodes CASSSLQGRYGYTF.

This chain uses TRBV12-3 or TRBV12-4 with TRBJ2-1; 7 bases agree with TRBD2. The CDR3 extends over 14 amino acids. After removal of 9 bases from V and 3 bases from J, the junction contained 8 bases not matched to a gene. The CDR3 bases are TGTGCCAGTCAGGTGGCGGGGGACTACAATGAGCAGTTCTTC. This codes for CASQVAGDYNEQFF.

This clonotype came up a few times. The chain joins TRBV6-5 to TRBJ1-2; D is ambiguous. The V gene's germline CDR1 is MNHEY and CDR2 SVGAGI. The CDR3 is made up of 16 amino acids. Deletions cut 2 bases from V and 4 bases from J, with 17 bases between. CDR3 in amino acids: CASSYRSNVRSYGYTF. The CDR3 nucleotides are TGTGCCAGCAGTTACCGATCGAATGTGCGTAGCTATGGCTACACCTTC.

This clonotype was seen more than once but under ten times. V gene TRBV20-1 combines with J gene TRBJ1-1; D gene uncertain. Looked up from germline, CDR1 is DFQATT and CDR2 is SNEGSKA (reference sequence). CDR3 length: 12 residues. V lost 6 bases and J 1 base, leaving 9 bases between the germline ends. The CDR3, as DNA: TGCAGTGCACAGCTTCAGAACACTGAAGCTTTCTTT. The encoded protein is CSAQLQNTEAFF.

This chain connects TRBV6-1 to TRBJ2-4; 7 bases agree with TRBD1. CDR1 and CDR2 (germline): MNHNS, SASEGT. Trimming at V came to 6 bases and at J to 5 bases, leaving 13 bases not matched to a gene. The CDR3 is 16 amino acids. The CDR3 DNA is TGTGCCAGCAGCTCCACCCAGGGGGTCTCCCAAAACATTCAGTACTTC. Amino acid sequence: CASSSTQGVSQNIQYF.

This clonotype has a handful of counts. The CDR3 DNA reads TGTGCCACCAGCAGAGATCGTTTTTACGAGCAGTACTTC. This gives the protein CATSRDRFYEQYF. The chain employs TRBV15 and TRBJ2-7; D ambiguous. The germline CDR1 and CDR2 sequences are LNHNV and YYDKDF (reference sequence). This CDR3 region has 13 residues. With 0 bases removed from V and 4 bases from J, the gap between germline ends came to 7 bases.

The chain combines TRBV13 with TRBJ1-1; D perhaps matches TRBD1 (5 bases). Trimming took off 1 base at V and 4 bases at J, with 16 bases between the two ends. This CDR3 is built from 16 residues. Germline values: CDR1 PRHDT, CDR2 FYEKMQ (reference sequence). The CDR3 here is CASSLVAGLRGTEAFF. In nucleotides, the CDR3 is TGTGCCAGCAGCTTAGTGGCAGGTCTTAGGGGCACTGAAGCTTTCTTT.

This clonotype was detected a few times. This sequence joins TRBV10-3 and TRBJ1-4, with no clear D. CDR3 length: 15 residues. V dropped 0 bases and J dropped 5 bases, with 10 bases sitting between them. Germline assignment: CDR1 ENHRY and CDR2 SYGVKD. The CDR3 here is CAISESLNGNEKLFF. The CDR3, as DNA: TGTGCCATCAGTGAGTCGTTAAACGGGAATGAAAAACTGTTTTTT.

This clonotype showed up just a few times. The CDR3 nucleotides read TGTGCCTGGAGTGTTGTCGGAAATTCACCCCTCCACTTT. Residues: CAWSVVGNSPLHF. The J gene is TRBJ1-6, the V gene TRBV30; D gene ambiguous. Trimming shortened V by 0 bases and J by 7 bases, and 7 bases separated the two germline ends. Germline V gives CDR1 GTSNPN, CDR2 SVGIG (reference sequence). The CDR3 is 13 amino acids. The whole variable domain, filled in from reference TRBV30 and TRBJ1-6, reads SQTIHQWPATLVQPVGSPLSLECTVEGTSNPNLYWYRQAAGRGLQLLFYSVGIGQISSEVPQNLSASRPQDRQFILSSKKLLLSDSGFYLCAWSVVGNSPLHFGNGTRLTVT.

This clonotype was counted many times. V gene TRBV15 combines with J gene TRBJ2-2; TRBD2 is a possible D gene (6 bases). Trimming stripped 0 bases from V and 6 bases from J, with 11 bases between. Germline assignment: CDR1 LNHNV and CDR2 YYDKDF (reference sequence). CDR3 size: 15 residues. The CDR3 reads CATSRDTGVAGELFF. The CDR3 DNA is TGTGCCACCAGCAGAGATACGGGGGTGGCCGGGGAGCTGTTTTTT. Full variable domain (rest looked up from reference TRBV15 and TRBJ2-2): DAMVIQNPRYQVTQFGKPVTLSCSQTLNHNVMYWYQQKSSQAPKLLFHYYDKDFNNEADTPDNFQSRRPNTSFCFLDIRSPGLGDTAMYLCATSRDTGVAGELFFGEGSRLTVL.

This clonotype was picked up many times. The V and J genes are TRBV5-1 and TRBJ2-7; 10 positions match TRBD1. CDR1 is SGHRS, CDR2 YFSETQ, per germline. The V and J ends lost 0 bases and 5 bases, in that order; junction bases with no gene match: 2. The CDR3 is made up of 14 amino acids. The CDR3 loop reads CASSLGQGADEQYF. The CDR3 DNA sequence: TGCGCCAGCAGCTTGGGACAGGGGGCAGACGAGCAGTACTTC.

V and J are TRBV4-1 and TRBJ2-1; 7 nucleotides agree with TRBD2. Germline trimming cut 0 bases from V and 6 bases from J; bases unmatched to any gene: 5. Germline loops: CDR1 MGHRA, CDR2 YSYEKL. This CDR3 has 15 residues. In nucleotides, the CDR3 is TGCGCCAGCAGCCAAGATCGGGGCGGGGGCAATGAGCAGTTCTTC. Its translation: CASSQDRGGGNEQFF.

This clonotype has at least ten counts. The J gene is TRBJ1-2, the V gene TRBV7-2; possibly TRBD1 for D (6 bases). This CDR3 has 14 residues. The V end was cut by 0 bases, the J end by 7 bases, with 12 bases between. Per germline, CDR1 SGHTA and CDR2 FQGNSA. In DNA form, the CDR3 reads TGTGCCAGCAGCTTAGCGAGTACAGGGTTTGGCTACACCTTC. Its protein product is CASSLASTGFGYTF.

The chain employs TRBV29-1 and TRBJ2-7; 7 nucleotides agree with TRBD1. The CDR3 sequence is 15 residues long. The germline V gene encodes CDR1 SQVTM and CDR2 ANQGSEA. The trim removed 0 bases at V and 0 bases at J, leaving 5 bases unmatched. CDR3 residues: CSVEELGQSSYEQYF. The DNA for the CDR3 is TGCAGCGTTGAAGAGTTGGGACAGAGCTCCTACGAGCAGTACTTC.

This clonotype has at least ten counts. The V call is TRBV7-2, the J call TRBJ2-7; D not resolved. The CDR3 is 12 amino acids. Trimming took 5 bases from V and 5 from J, leaving 10 bases between them. Germline V lookup: CDR1 SGHTA, CDR2 FQGNSA. The CDR3: CASSRFQDEQYF. The CDR3 DNA reads as TGTGCCAGCAGCCGTTTTCAGGACGAGCAGTACTTC.

This clonotype was detected once. V usage is TRBV3-1 and J usage is TRBJ1-1, with TRBD1 matching 9 bases. This CDR3 has 14 amino acids. V was clipped by 2 bases and J by 6 bases; unmatched bases: 4. Germline lookup yields CDR1 LGHDT and CDR2 YNNKEL (reference sequence). The CDR3 DNA reads as TGTGCCAGCAGCCAATGGGACAGGGTGGCTGAAGCTTTCTTT. This translates into CASSQWDRVAEAFF.

The DNA for the CDR3 is TGTGCCAGCAGAGGGGGAGGAATCGGCTCCTACAATGAGCAGTTCTTC. This gives the protein CASRGGGIGSYNEQFF. The chain has TRBV28 and TRBJ2-1; possibly TRBD1 or TRBD2 for D (6 bases each). V dropped 6 bases and J dropped 0 bases, with 15 bases sitting between them. CDR3 length equals 16 residues. The germline gives CDR1 MDHEN, CDR2 SYDVKM.